What follows describes a single TCR beta chain. The naive CD8 population came from CD45RO-negative cells selected for CCR7, without terminally differentiated effector memory CD45RA+ cells. Sequenced by immunoSEQ multiplex PCR; TCRdb stores in-frame clones only, minus some. Here the sample spans about 820,000 clones, more than 85% being singletons. The CDR3 is 17 residues long. Trimming pared 1 base from V and 6 bases from J, leaving 18 bases between. CDR1 and CDR2 (germline): LGHNA, YSLEER. The sample belongs to a study of shared clonotypes between healthy human individuals. The sequencing sample was made of naive CD8+ T cells sorted from blood. The gene calls are TRBV4-3 and TRBJ2-2; D remains ambiguous. This clonotype was obtained from a man younger than 45 in good health. The CDR3 sequence: CASSQVQTRPEAGELFF. The DNA for the CDR3 is TGCGCCAGCAGCCAAGTCCAAACGAGACCTGAAGCCGGGGAGCTGTTTTTT.